This TCR beta chain originates from a study of blood T cell repertoires in COVID-19. About the research overall: Spain, Italy and the United States supplied samples that represented acute and convalescent COVID-19. Sources were T cells, B-cell-depleted T cells, or PBMCs; the material itself was cDNA or gDNA.

Per the study methods: Amplified reference gene primers provided the basis for estimating nucleated cell counts. Method: immunoSEQ multiplex PCR; TCRdb's copy keeps in-frame clones and lacks some. V and J calls and clone size are those listed in that table; D and trimming were worked out from the DNA. The table has approximately 280,000 clones, approximately 85% seen once. V was cut by 2 bases and J by 5 bases, with 18 bases left in between. The germline V gene has CDR1 SEHNR and CDR2 FQNEAQ (reference sequence). The CDR3 length is 16 residues. The V and J genes are TRBV7-9 and TRBJ2-5, with a tentative D call TRBD2 (6 bases). The sequence derives from a man aged 50-59 years with active or convalescent COVID-19. Source material: peripheral blood. The CDR3 DNA reads as TGTGCCAGCAGCTTAATATCCGGGAGACTCAGTGAGACCCAGTACTTC. It is translated as CASSLISGRLSETQYF.